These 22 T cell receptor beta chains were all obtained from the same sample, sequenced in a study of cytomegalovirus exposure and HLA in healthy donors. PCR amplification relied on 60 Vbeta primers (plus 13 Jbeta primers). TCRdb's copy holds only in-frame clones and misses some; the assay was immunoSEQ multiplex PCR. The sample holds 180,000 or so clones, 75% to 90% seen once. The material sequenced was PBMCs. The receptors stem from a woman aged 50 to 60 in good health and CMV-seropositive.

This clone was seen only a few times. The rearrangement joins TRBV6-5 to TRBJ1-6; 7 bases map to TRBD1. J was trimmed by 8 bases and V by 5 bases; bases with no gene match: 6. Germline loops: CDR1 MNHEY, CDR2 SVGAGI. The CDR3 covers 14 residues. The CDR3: CASSLRDSYSPLHF. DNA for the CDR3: TGTGCCAGCAGTCTTCGGGACAGCTATTCACCCCTCCACTTT.

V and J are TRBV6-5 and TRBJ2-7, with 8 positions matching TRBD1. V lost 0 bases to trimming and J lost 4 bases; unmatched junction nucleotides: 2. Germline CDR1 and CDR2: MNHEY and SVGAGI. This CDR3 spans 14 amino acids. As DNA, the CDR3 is TGTGCCAGCAGTTACTCCCAGGGGGCGTACGAGCAGTACTTC. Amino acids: CASSYSQGAYEQYF.

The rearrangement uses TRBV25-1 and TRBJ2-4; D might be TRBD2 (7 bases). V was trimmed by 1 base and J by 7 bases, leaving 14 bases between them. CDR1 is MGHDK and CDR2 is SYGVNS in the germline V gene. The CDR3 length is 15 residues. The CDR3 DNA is TGTGCCAGCAGTGAATTGGGAGGGGGACCGAACATTCAGTACTTC. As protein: CASSELGGGPNIQYF.

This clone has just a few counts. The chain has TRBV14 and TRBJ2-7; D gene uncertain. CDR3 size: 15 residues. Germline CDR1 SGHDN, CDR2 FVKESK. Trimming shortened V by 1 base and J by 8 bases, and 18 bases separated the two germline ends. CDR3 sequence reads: CASSQGIGLPFQQYF. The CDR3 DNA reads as TGTGCCAGCAGCCAAGGCATCGGTCTCCCTTTCCAGCAGTACTTC.

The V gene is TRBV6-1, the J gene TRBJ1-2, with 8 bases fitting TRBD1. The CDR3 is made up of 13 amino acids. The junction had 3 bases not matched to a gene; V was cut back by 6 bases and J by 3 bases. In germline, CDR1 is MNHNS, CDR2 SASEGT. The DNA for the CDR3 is TGTGCCAGCAGCCAGGGGGCGGACTATGGCTACACCTTC. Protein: CASSQGADYGYTF.

The CDR3 protein is CASSYSQGTGIYEQYF. In nucleotides, the CDR3 is TGTGCCAGCAGTTACTCCCAGGGGACAGGTATTTACGAGCAGTACTTC. This rearrangement joins TRBV6-5 to TRBJ2-7, with TRBD1 matching over 8 bases. The CDR3 has 16 amino acids. Losses at the gene ends were 0 bases for V and 4 bases for J; bases not matched to a gene: 8. Germline V CDR1 and CDR2: MNHEY, SVGAGI.

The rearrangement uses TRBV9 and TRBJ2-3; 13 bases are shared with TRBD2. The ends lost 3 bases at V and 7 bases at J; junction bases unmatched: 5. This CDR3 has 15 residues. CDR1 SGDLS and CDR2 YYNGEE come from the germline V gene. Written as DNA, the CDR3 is TGTGCCAGCAGCGGGACTAGCGGGAGTTTTTATACGCAGTATTTT. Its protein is CASSGTSGSFYTQYF.

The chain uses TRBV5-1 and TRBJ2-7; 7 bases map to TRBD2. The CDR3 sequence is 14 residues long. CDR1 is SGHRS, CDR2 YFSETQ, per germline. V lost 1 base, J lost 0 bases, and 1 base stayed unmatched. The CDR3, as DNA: TGCGCCAGCAGCTTGAGCGGGAACTCCTACGAGCAGTACTTC. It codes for CASSLSGNSYEQYF.

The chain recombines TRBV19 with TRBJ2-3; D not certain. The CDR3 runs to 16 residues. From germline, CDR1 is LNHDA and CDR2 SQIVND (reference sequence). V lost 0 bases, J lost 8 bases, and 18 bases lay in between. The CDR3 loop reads CASSIDLGWAPGTQYF. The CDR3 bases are TGTGCCAGTAGTATAGACTTGGGCTGGGCCCCAGGTACGCAGTATTTT.

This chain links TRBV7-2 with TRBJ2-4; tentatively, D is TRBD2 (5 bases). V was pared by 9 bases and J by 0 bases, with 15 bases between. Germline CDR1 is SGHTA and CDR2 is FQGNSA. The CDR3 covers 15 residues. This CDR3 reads CARKRAFLAKNIQYF. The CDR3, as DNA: TGTGCCAGAAAGAGGGCTTTTTTAGCCAAAAACATTCAGTACTTC.

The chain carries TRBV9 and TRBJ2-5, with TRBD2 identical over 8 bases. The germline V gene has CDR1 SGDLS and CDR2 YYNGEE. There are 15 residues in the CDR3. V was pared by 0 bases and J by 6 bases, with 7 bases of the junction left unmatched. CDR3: CASSVGTSPKQTQYF. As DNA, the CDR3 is TGTGCCAGCAGCGTAGGGACTAGCCCCAAACAGACCCAGTACTTC.

CDR3 nucleotides: TGCGCCAGCAGCCTGAGGACTAGCGGGGGGCCCCTCAACGAGCAGTACTTC. This codes for CASSLRTSGGPLNEQYF. The chain uses TRBV5-1 and TRBJ2-7, with 14 bases lining up with TRBD2. V lost 4 bases and J lost 5; bases outside the gene matches: 11. Germline V gives CDR1 SGHRS, CDR2 YFSETQ. The CDR3 sequence is 17 residues long.

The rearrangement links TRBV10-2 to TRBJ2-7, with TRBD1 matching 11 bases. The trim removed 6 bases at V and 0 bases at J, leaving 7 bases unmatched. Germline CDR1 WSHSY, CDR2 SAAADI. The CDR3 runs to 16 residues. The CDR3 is CASSGGGTGGSYEQYF. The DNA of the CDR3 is TGCGCCAGCAGCGGAGGGGGGACAGGGGGCTCCTACGAGCAGTACTTC.

In DNA, the CDR3 is TGTGCCAGCAGCTTAGTCGGTGGGGGGACCGGGGAGCTGTTTTTT. Translation: CASSLVGGGTGELFF. This chain links TRBV11-3 with TRBJ2-2; maybe TRBD2 (6 bases). V lost 1 base and J 5 bases, leaving 11 bases between the germline ends. The CDR3 extends over 15 amino acids. Germline V gene data show CDR1 as SGHNT and CDR2 as YENEEA.

DNA of the CDR3: TGTGCCAGCAGCCCAGCGGGGGGCTCCTACAATGAGCAGTTCTTC. Protein sequence: CASSPAGGSYNEQFF. The chain joins TRBV28 to TRBJ2-1; 9 bases agree with TRBD2. The CDR3 loop spans 15 amino acids. J gave up 0 bases and V 6 bases, and 3 bases lay outside the gene matches. Germline lookup yields CDR1 MDHEN and CDR2 SYDVKM.

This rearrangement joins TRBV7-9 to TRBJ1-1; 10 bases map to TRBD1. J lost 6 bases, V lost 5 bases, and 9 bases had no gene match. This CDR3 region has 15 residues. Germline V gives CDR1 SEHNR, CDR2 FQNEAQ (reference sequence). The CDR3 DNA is TGTGCCAGCAGCCCCGGGACAGGGGAATGGGCTGAAGCTTTCTTT. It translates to CASSPGTGEWAEAFF.

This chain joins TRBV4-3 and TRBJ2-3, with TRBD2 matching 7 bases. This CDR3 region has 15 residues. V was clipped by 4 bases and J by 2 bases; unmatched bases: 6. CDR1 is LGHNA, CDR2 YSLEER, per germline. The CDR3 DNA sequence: TGCGCCAGCAGCCGGGGAGCGGGACCCACAGATACGCAGTATTTT. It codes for CASSRGAGPTDTQYF.

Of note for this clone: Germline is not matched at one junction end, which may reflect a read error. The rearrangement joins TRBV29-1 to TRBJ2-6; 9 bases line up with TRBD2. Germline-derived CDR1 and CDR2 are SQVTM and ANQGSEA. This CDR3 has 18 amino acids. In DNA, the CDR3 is TGCAGCGTTGCTGACGGCGGGAGGGCCTGGACTGGGGCCAACGGCCTGACTTTC. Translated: CSVADGGRAWTGANGLTF.

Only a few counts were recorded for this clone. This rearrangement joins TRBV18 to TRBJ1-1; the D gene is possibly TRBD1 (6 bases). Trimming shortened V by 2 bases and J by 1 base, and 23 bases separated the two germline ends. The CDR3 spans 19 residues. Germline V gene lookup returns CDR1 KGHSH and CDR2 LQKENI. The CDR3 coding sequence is TGTGCCAGCTCACCATTTAGGGGGGGCCTGCTAAAACGGAACACTGAAGCTTTCTTT. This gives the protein CASSPFRGGLLKRNTEAFF.

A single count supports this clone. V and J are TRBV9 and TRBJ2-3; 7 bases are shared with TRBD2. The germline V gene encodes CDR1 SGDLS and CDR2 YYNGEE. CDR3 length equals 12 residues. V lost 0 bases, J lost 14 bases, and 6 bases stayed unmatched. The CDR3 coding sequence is TGTGCCAGCAGCGTAGAGGGAGGGTGCATGTATTTT. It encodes CASSVEGGCMYF.

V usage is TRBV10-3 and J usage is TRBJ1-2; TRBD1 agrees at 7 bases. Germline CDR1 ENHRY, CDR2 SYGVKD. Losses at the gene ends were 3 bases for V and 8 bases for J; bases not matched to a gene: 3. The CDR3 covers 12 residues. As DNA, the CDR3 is TGTGCCATCAGTGATGGGACAGTCGGCTACACCTTC. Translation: CAISDGTVGYTF.

CDR3 residues: CASGTGGTEAFF. In nucleotides, the CDR3 is TGTGCCAGCGGGACAGGGGGCACTGAAGCTTTCTTT. The chain recombines TRBV6-5 with TRBJ1-1; 11 bases fit TRBD1. This CDR3 contains 12 residues. Germline V lookup: CDR1 MNHEY, CDR2 SVGAGI. V lost 8 bases and J lost 4; bases outside the gene matches: 0.